Here is one T cell receptor beta chain with its context. With a J-beta primer mix and a sample-barcoded 5' primer, a second PCR ran about 7 to 12 cycles. TCRdb redid the calling of the 5' RACE reads with MiXCR, one entry per CDR3 protein. This table holds about 1,400,000 distinct CDR3 sequences, roughly 64% found once. The data originate from a study of blood T cells in healthy people across ages. CDR3 size: 11 residues. Germline V gene data show CDR1 as LGHDT and CDR2 as YNNKEL (reference sequence). Trimming cost V 5 bases and J 4 bases, with 5 bases left between them. The V call is TRBV3-1, the J call TRBJ1-2, with no clear D. Sequencing was done on a sample of blood. This clonotype was obtained from a man in his late teens or twenties in good health. CDR3 DNA: TGTGCCAGCAGCTTTCGCTATGGCTACACCTTC. This sequence encodes CASSFRYGYTF.